Below are 5 T cell receptor beta chains sequenced from a single sample in a study of response to subunit inactivated influenza vaccine. TCRdb redid the calling of the RT-PCR reads with MiXCR, one entry per CDR3 protein. In the table there are fewer than 550,000 distinct CDR3 sequences, roughly 23% of which are singletons. The source material was CD4+ T cells sorted from PBMCs, sampled 5 days after vaccination. Receptor source: a man aged 50-59 years who received an inactivated influenza vaccine.

V usage is TRBV27 and J usage is TRBJ2-7; possible D gene TRBD1, 5 bases. CDR3 length: 15 amino acids. V lost 0 bases and J lost 3, with 12 bases in between. Germline assignment: CDR1 MNHEY and CDR2 SMNVEV (reference sequence). CDR3 protein: CASSLSTAGIYEQYF. The CDR3 coding sequence is TGTGCCAGCAGTTTATCGACGGCAGGGATCTACGAGCAGTACTTC.

The genes are TRBV15 and TRBJ2-3; 13 nucleotides match TRBD2. Trimming took 0 bases from V and 3 from J; bases not matched to a gene: 6. This CDR3 is 18 amino acids long. Germline assignment: CDR1 LNHNV and CDR2 YYDKDF (reference sequence). Here the CDR3 reads CATSREKTSGGGTDTQYF. CDR3 DNA sequence: TGTGCCACCAGCAGAGAGAAAACTAGCGGGGGGGGAACAGATACGCAGTATTTT.

The chain couples TRBV14 to TRBJ2-5; TRBD1 is a possible D gene (5 bases). Germline lookup yields CDR1 SGHDN and CDR2 FVKESK. Trimming stripped 5 bases from V and 2 bases from J, with 18 bases between. The CDR3 extends over 16 amino acids. The DNA of the CDR3 is TGTGCCAGCAGCGGACATAGAGAGTCAGTACAAGAGACCCAGTACTTC. It codes for CASSGHRESVQETQYF.

This clonotype was seen many times. The rearrangement links TRBV14 to TRBJ2-1; D is uncertain. V was cut by 3 bases and J by 6 bases, with 9 bases left in between. The CDR3 contains 13 residues. Germline loops: CDR1 SGHDN, CDR2 FVKESK. The CDR3, as DNA: TGTGCCAGCAGCCAGGCCTGGCTCAATGAGCAGTTCTTC. It specifies CASSQAWLNEQFF. Drawing the rest from reference TRBV14 and TRBJ2-1, the complete variable domain is EAGVTQFPSHSVIEKGQTVTLRCDPISGHDNLYWYRRVMGKEIKFLLHFVKESKQDESGMPNNRFLAERTGGTYSTLKVQPAELEDSGVYFCASSQAWLNEQFFGPGTRLTVL.

This clonotype was seen only a few times. The chain couples TRBV5-5 to TRBJ1-2; TRBD1 agrees at 8 bases. The junction had 7 bases not matched to a gene; V was cut back by 4 bases and J by 2 bases. The germline V gene encodes CDR1 SGHKS and CDR2 YYEKEE (reference sequence). The CDR3 is 15 residues long. CDR3 in DNA: TGTGCCAGCAGCATAGGACAGGGACCCAACTATGGCTACACCTTC. The encoded protein is CASSIGQGPNYGYTF.